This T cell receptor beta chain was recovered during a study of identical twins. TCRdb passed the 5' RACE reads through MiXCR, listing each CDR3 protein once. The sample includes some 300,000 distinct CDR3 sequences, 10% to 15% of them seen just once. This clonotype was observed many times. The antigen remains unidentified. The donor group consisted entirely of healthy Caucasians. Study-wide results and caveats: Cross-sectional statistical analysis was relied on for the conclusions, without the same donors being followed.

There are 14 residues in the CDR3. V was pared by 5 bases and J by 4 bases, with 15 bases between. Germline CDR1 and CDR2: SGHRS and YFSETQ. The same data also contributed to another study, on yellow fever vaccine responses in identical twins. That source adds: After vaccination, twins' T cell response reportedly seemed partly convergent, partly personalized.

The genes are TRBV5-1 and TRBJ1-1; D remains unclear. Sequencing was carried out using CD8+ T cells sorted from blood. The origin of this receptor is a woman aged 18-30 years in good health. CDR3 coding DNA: TGCGCCAGCAGTCCTTCACCTGAGCCCACTGAAGCTTTCTTT. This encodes CASSPSPEPTEAFF.